In its sample, the clone carrying this T cell receptor beta chain was seen a few times. The antigen is not known. The J segment lost 5 bases and the V segment lost 5 bases, leaving 7 bases of the junction unmatched. Germline CDR1 is MNHEY and CDR2 is SMNVEV (reference sequence). This CDR3 comprises 14 residues. This record belongs to a study of cytomegalovirus exposure and HLA in healthy donors. Points from the study as a whole: Accounts indicate the classifier identified cytomegalovirus status with strong specificity and sensitivity. In a later analysis, at a false discovery rate of 0.05, 15,000 to 20,000 TCR beta sequences were associated with HLA alleles. Cytomegalovirus association was listed for about 180 TCR beta chains. Follow-up analysis later connected one missense variant in DCLRE1C with trimming of TCR beta V- and J-genes.

The PCR used 60 Vbeta and 13 Jbeta primers. Some clones are missing from TCRdb's copy, which holds only in-frame ones; the method was immunoSEQ multiplex PCR. The profile covers over 85,000 clones, with 69% appearing a single time and around 1.3% taken by the ten largest. The chain has TRBV27 and TRBJ2-7; 9 bases match TRBD1. Sequencing was done on a sample of PBMCs. The source of this sequence is a female donor in good health and CMV-seronegative. CDR3: CASSIGTGSHEQYF. CDR3 in DNA: TGTGCCAGCAGTATCGGGACAGGGTCCCACGAGCAGTACTTC.